A single sample is the source of the 18 T cell receptor beta chains below, sequenced in a study of type 1 regulatory T cells. One entry per CDR3 protein, called by TCRdb with MiXCR from the reads. Among some 21,000 distinct CDR3 sequences listed, roughly 45% were seen once. No antigen has been assigned to these receptors. The sample consisted of cultured T cells, either the whole culture or a sorted T cell fraction (not recorded which). These receptors all stem from a human donor in good health.

This clonotype has just one count. This sequence joins TRBV27 and TRBJ1-2; 8 nucleotides match TRBD1. Germline trimming cut 5 bases from V and 1 base from J; bases unmatched to any gene: 6. The CDR3 runs 15 residues. The germline CDR1 and CDR2 sequences are MNHEY and SMNVEV (reference sequence). The CDR3 nucleotides read TGTGCCAGCAGTCCCTGGGACAGGTTTAACTATGGCTACACCTTC. Its translation: CASSPWDRFNYGYTF.

The chain recombines TRBV7-8 with TRBJ2-1; tentatively, D is TRBD2 (5 bases). The CDR3 is made up of 15 amino acids. Germline V gene sequence: CDR1 SGHVS, CDR2 FQNEAQ. Deletions cut 2 bases from V and 0 bases from J, with 8 bases between. CDR3 coding DNA: TGTGCCAGCAGCTTAAGGACTTACTCCTACAATGAGCAGTTCTTC. This translates into CASSLRTYSYNEQFF. The entire variable domain, with the rest obtained from reference TRBV7-8 and TRBJ2-1, is as follows: GAGVSQSPRYKVAKRGQDVALRCDPISGHVSLFWYQQALGQGPEFLTYFQNEAQLDKSGLPSDRFFAERPEGSVSTLKIQRTQQEDSAVYLCASSLRTYSYNEQFFGPGTRLTVL.

By proportion, this clonotype is medium-sized (0.01 to 0.1%). The V and J genes are TRBV6-5 and TRBJ2-3, with 8 bases that match TRBD2. CDR3 length equals 13 residues. Losses at the gene ends were 5 bases for V and 10 bases for J; bases not matched to a gene: 8. Germline V gene lookup returns CDR1 MNHEY and CDR2 SVGAGI. CDR3 protein: CASSRPGTRAQYF. The CDR3 DNA reads TGTGCCAGCAGTCGCCCCGGGACTAGGGCGCAGTATTTT.

This clonotype has only a few counts. The chain recombines TRBV6-5 with TRBJ2-7, with 7 bases lining up with TRBD2. The CDR3 has 17 amino acids. The V and J ends lost 2 bases and 0 bases, in that order; junction bases with no gene match: 10. In germline, CDR1 is MNHEY, CDR2 SVGAGI. In DNA, the CDR3 is TGTGCCAGCAGTTACGACCTCAGCGGGGTTCACTCCTACGAGCAGTACTTC. Its translation is CASSYDLSGVHSYEQYF.

The chain is built from TRBV27 and TRBJ2-2; D not certain. The CDR3 is 15 amino acids. V was trimmed by 3 bases and J by 2 bases, leaving 10 bases between them. Germline V CDR1 and CDR2: MNHEY, SMNVEV (reference sequence). The CDR3 sequence is CASSLYPANTGELFF. The CDR3, as DNA: TGTGCCAGCAGTTTGTATCCGGCAAACACCGGGGAGCTGTTTTTT.

V usage is TRBV20-1 and J usage is TRBJ2-5; 8 bases match TRBD1. The CDR3 consists of 13 residues. The trim removed 5 bases at V and 9 bases at J, leaving 11 bases unmatched. CDR1 is DFQATT and CDR2 is SNEGSKA in the germline V gene (reference sequence). The CDR3 DNA reads TGCAGTGCTCCGGACAGGGCTAGAGTGGCCCAGTACTTC. It translates to CSAPDRARVAQYF.

The rearrangement uses TRBV5-8 and TRBJ2-3; 7 bases agree with TRBD1. The CDR3 consists of 17 residues. CDR1 is SGHTS and CDR2 is YDEGEE in the germline V gene. Germline trimming cut 0 bases from V and 2 bases from J; bases unmatched to any gene: 9. CDR3 DNA: TGTGCCAGCAGCTTGGAAGCGAGGACAGGATACACAGATACGCAGTATTTT. It specifies CASSLEARTGYTDTQYF.

The gene calls are TRBV11-2 and TRBJ2-2; 7 nucleotides agree with TRBD1. Germline trimming cut 2 bases from V and 1 base from J; bases unmatched to any gene: 1. CDR3 size: 15 residues. Germline V lookup: CDR1 SGHAT, CDR2 FQNNGV. Here the CDR3 DNA reads TGTGCCAGCAGCTTACGGGACAGGAACACCGGGGAGCTGTTTTTT. Protein sequence: CASSLRDRNTGELFF. The full variable domain, in which reference TRBV11-2 and TRBJ2-2 provide the parts outside the CDR3, is EAGVAQSPRYKIIEKRQSVAFWCNPISGHATLYWYQQILGQGPKLLIQFQNNGVVDDSQLPKDRFSAERLKGVDSTLKIQPAKLEDSAVYLCASSLRDRNTGELFFGEGSRLTVL.

This chain links TRBV11-2 with TRBJ1-2; D is undetermined. V gave up 2 bases and J gave up 8 bases, with 18 bases separating them. The V gene's germline CDR1 is SGHAT and CDR2 FQNNGV. CDR3 size: 15 residues. CDR3: CASSLMASAGNGYTF. The CDR3 bases are TGTGCCAGCAGCTTAATGGCGTCTGCGGGGAACGGCTACACCTTC.

By share, this clonotype ranks as medium-sized. The chain uses TRBV4-2 and TRBJ2-2, with D perhaps TRBD1 (5 bases). Germline CDR1 reads LGHNA; CDR2 reads YNFKEQ. The ends were cut back, 1 base at V and 0 bases at J, with 6 bases in the middle. This CDR3 spans 15 amino acids. CDR3 amino acids: CASSQGGPNTGELFF. The CDR3 nucleotides are TGTGCCAGCAGCCAAGGGGGCCCGAACACCGGGGAGCTGTTTTTT.

This clonotype has a single count. The rearrangement uses TRBV5-1 and TRBJ2-3; D could derive from TRBD1 or TRBD2 (6 bases each). Germline values: CDR1 SGHRS, CDR2 YFSETQ. This CDR3 is built from 15 residues. Trimming cost V 2 bases and J 6 bases, with 16 bases left between them. The CDR3 is CASSFTGAPQDTQYF. CDR3 in DNA: TGCGCCAGCAGCTTTACGGGGGCCCCCCAGGATACGCAGTATTTT.

This clonotype was counted between two and nine times. The genes are TRBV30 and TRBJ1-2; possible D gene TRBD1, 6 bases. Germline CDR1 is GTSNPN and CDR2 is SVGIG (reference sequence). The CDR3 is 13 amino acids. Trimming cost V 8 bases and J 2 bases, with 15 bases left between them. The CDR3 loop reads CAALRGVNYGYTF. The DNA for the CDR3 is TGTGCCGCGCTCAGGGGAGTAAACTATGGCTACACCTTC. The variable domain in full, with the rest retrieved from reference TRBV30 and TRBJ1-2, is SQTIHQWPATLVQPVGSPLSLECTVEGTSNPNLYWYRQAAGRGLQLLFYSVGIGQISSEVPQNLSASRPQDRQFILSSKKLLLSDSGFYLCAALRGVNYGYTFGSGTRLTVV.

This chain links TRBV5-4 with TRBJ2-4; D remains ambiguous. V dropped 9 bases and J dropped 7 bases, with 26 bases sitting between them. The germline V gene has CDR1 SGHNT and CDR2 YYREEE (reference sequence). CDR3 length: 16 residues. The CDR3: CATKTSVDSIGNIQYF. In DNA, the CDR3 is TGTGCCACCAAGACGTCCGTCGACTCAATAGGGAACATTCAGTACTTC. The variable domain in full, completed from reference TRBV5-4 and TRBJ2-4, reads ETGVTQSPTHLIKTRGQQVTLRCSSQSGHNTVSWYQQALGQGPQFIFQYYREEENGRGNFPPRFSGLQFPNYSSELNVNALELDDSALYLCATKTSVDSIGNIQYFGAGTRLSVL.

On this clonotype: At one end the junction does not follow the germline gene, possibly because of a read error. The V call is TRBV6-2 or TRBV6-3, the J call TRBJ2-2; 7 bases are shared with TRBD2. Germline CDR1 reads MNHEY; CDR2 reads SVGEGT. The CDR3 runs to 15 residues. The CDR3 protein is CASSYRTSYTGELFF. Written as DNA, the CDR3 is TGTGCCAGCAGTTACAGGACTAGTTACACCGGGGAGCTATTTTTT.

J is TRBJ1-1 and V is TRBV11-3, with D maybe TRBD1 (5 bases). CDR1 and CDR2 (germline): SGHNT, YENEEA. CDR3 size: 14 residues. V dropped 6 bases and J dropped 4 bases, with 15 bases sitting between them. The CDR3 DNA sequence: TGTGCCAGCAGTTCCTCTGGGGGAGGCACTGAAGCTTTCTTT. Its translation: CASSSSGGGTEAFF.

The rearrangement uses TRBV24-1 and TRBJ2-3; D is unresolved. The CDR3 contains 14 residues. Trimming removed 5 bases from V and 1 base from J, with 9 bases in between. The V gene's germline CDR1 is KGHDR and CDR2 SFDVKD. The CDR3 is CATSVSGGTDTQYF. The DNA for the CDR3 is TGTGCCACCAGTGTCTCCGGAGGCACAGATACGCAGTATTTT.

The chain couples TRBV19 to TRBJ2-5; possibly TRBD1 for D (6 bases). The germline gives CDR1 LNHDA, CDR2 SQIVND (reference sequence). This CDR3 comprises 15 residues. V lost 3 bases and J 4 bases, leaving 15 bases between the germline ends. The CDR3: CASSIGQLDSETQYF. The DNA for the CDR3 is TGTGCCAGTAGTATCGGACAGTTGGATTCAGAGACCCAGTACTTC.

The gene calls are TRBV19 and TRBJ2-6; D may be TRBD1 (6 bases). CDR3 length equals 15 residues. Trimming removed 5 bases at V and 0 bases at J, with 8 bases between. Per the germline V gene, CDR1 is LNHDA and CDR2 is SQIVND (reference sequence). The CDR3 region is CASSPQGSGANVLTF. DNA of the CDR3: TGTGCCAGTAGTCCACAGGGCTCTGGGGCCAACGTCCTGACTTTC.